This T cell receptor beta chain was captured in a study of T cells in Graves' hyperthyroidism and ophthalmopathy (dated by TCRdb to between 2018 and 2020). In the study overall: Peripheral blood was sampled at the time of initial diagnosis, prior to any treatment. TCR V-J signatures able to tell the groups apart were searched for in a discovery cohort of some 97 patients, of whom 43 had Graves' ophthalmopathy and around 56 had stable Graves' hyperthyroidism. Whether ophthalmopathy could be predicted prospectively was tested in an independent validation cohort made up of roughly 20 hyperthyroidism patients plus 17 patients who later progressed to ophthalmopathy. The 100 discovery patients were randomly split 7:3 into training and test sets. In addition, the study compared T-cell repertoires in thyroid tissue and in blood from five to seven Graves' hyperthyroidism patients. Once sampling was done, hyperthyroidism patients were given methimazole at a starting dose of 30 mg daily, whereas ophthalmopathy patients were given high-dose intravenous methylprednisolone. TCR Vbeta CDR3 sequencing of roughly 140 peripheral blood samples (43 ophthalmopathy, about 80 hyperthyroidism and approximately 17 progressor patients) is reported in the paper.

What the study reported, not specific to this receptor: Ophthalmopathy was separated from stable hyperthyroidism by a 13 V-J signature model, with approximately 85% sensitivity and 81% to 82% specificity obtained in cross-validation and 80%/75% obtained in testing. Sample size was not statistically predetermined, and blinding of investigators to group allocation was not performed. Most expanded thyroid clonotypes (frequency above 0.001) were also detected in blood, suggesting blood repertoires may reflect thyroid immune responses. During validation, the model predicted progression to ophthalmopathy a median of approximately 6.5 months ahead of onset, with approximately 70% sensitivity and 72.22% specificity.

For this clonotype: Its antigen target is currently unknown. No much larger clone is present one base from it, and per-base qualities are unavailable.

TCR beta CDR3 regions were amplified from RNA transcripts. A first-round RT-PCR of the TCR CDR3 used the HTBI primer set with the Qiagen OneStep RT-PCR kit. The libraries were constructed in a second round of multiplex PCR and then size-selected and purified. Paired-end sequencing of the libraries was performed with 100 bp reads on an Illumina HiSeq2000. The original pipeline was this. SOAPnuke was used to process the raw data, with reads discarded if the reads contained adapters or uncalled bases, had a mean Phred below 15, or lacked an exact constant-primer or identifier match. COPE v1.2.5 was used to merge the high-quality paired reads, and each unique nucleotide sequence was defined as a clonotype. Clonotypes were aligned to IMGT TRBV, TRBD and TRBJ reference segments using MiTCR v1.1. Analysis was restricted to V-J combinations with a frequency above 0.0001, which covered roughly 99% of repertoires. The TCS score was defined as F50 (clonal expansion) divided by E x V (chaos), with BLOSUM62-based TCRdist calculated between CDR3 peptides within each V-J. Welch's t-statistics and random forest reduced several hundred V-J features to some 14, which were used in a naive Bayes classifier (R e1071). TCRdb reanalyzed the raw reads on its own, using fastp at Q25 for trimming and MiXCR for clone calling, and kept in-frame beta chains. Each record represents a unique CDR3 protein, reported with the most common genes and DNA among its rows. TCRdb, not the authors, supplied the V and J calls. In all, the sample holds about 400,000 distinct CDR3 sequences, and about 13% of those were seen once. 4% to 6.5% of the sample is taken by the ten largest.

Stable Graves' hyperthyroidism was defined as the absence of progression to ophthalmopathy over 18 months of follow-up. Hyperthyroidism patients were aged 18 to 65 years and newly diagnosed, with disease duration of less than 2 months. Exclusion was applied to patients with uncontrolled infections, other autoimmune diseases, pregnancy or lactation. Clinical symptoms, serum thyroxine and TRAb, thyroid ultrasound, and orbital computed tomography formed the basis for the diagnoses. PBMCs were separated from about 10 ml of fresh peripheral blood using Ficoll-Paque density gradient centrifugation. Total RNA was extracted with Trizol reagent, and quality was checked on an Agilent 2100 Bioanalyzer. From cysteine to phenylalanine, the CDR3 is 12 amino acids long. Only the CDR3 region is kept as DNA, spanning 36 bases read in frame from base 1. The trim is 3 bases for V and 16 bases for J, with a gap of 14 bases between the germline ends. CDR1 is given as SGDLS and CDR2 as YYNGEE, both from the germline V gene.

This chain is built from TRBV9 and TRBJ1-6; no D gene call is confident. The sequenced sample was blood. The TCR was taken from a woman aged 18-29 years with Graves' hyperthyroidism. The CDR3 is CASSDVQQRLHF. The DNA is TGTGCCAGCAGCGACGTACAACAGCGTCTCCACTTT.